What follows are 14 T cell receptor beta chains derived from one specimen sequenced in a study of T cell repertoires in cytomegalovirus infection (dated by TCRdb to about 2019). The intended sense of this specimen's treatment or condition label: in vitro stimulation with specific CMV peptide epitopes to enrich CMV-specific T cells. Sequencing relied on an Illumina HiSeq 1500. Using fastp at Q25 and MiXCR, TCRdb reprocessed the public reads and kept productive beta chains. Under each unique CDR3 protein, matching rows form one entry showing the most common genes and DNA. In all, the sample holds about 52,000 distinct CDR3 sequences, and around 20% of those were seen once. Of the sample, 80% is held by the ten largest clones. Their antigens remain unidentified. The sequencing used CD8+ T cells from cultured PBMCs, collected from culture after CMV antigen stimulation. The receptors shown here come from a human donor in good health (CMV status not recorded). Some clones in this sample may be carry-over from other donors' samples.

A few counts support this clonotype. The chain uses TRBV10-2 and TRBJ2-7, with unresolved D. The CDR3 runs to 13 residues. Per the germline V gene, CDR1 is WSHSY and CDR2 is SAAADI. Trimming shortened V by 0 bases and J by 11 bases, and 14 bases separated the two germline ends. The CDR3 region has the DNA TGCGCCAGCAGTGAGTCACAGCCCAACAGCGAGTACTTC. Encoded protein: CASSESQPNSEYF.

The chain recombines TRBV6-1 with TRBJ2-1; TRBD2 aligns across 10 bases. The trim removed 6 bases at V and 10 bases at J, leaving 6 bases unmatched. From germline, CDR1 is MNHNS and CDR2 SASEGT. CDR3 length: 13 residues. Written as DNA, the CDR3 is TGTGCCAGCAGGAGCGGGGGGGCTGGGGAGCAGTTCTTC. Its protein is CASRSGGAGEQFF.

This clonotype was found once. The rearrangement uses TRBV7-9 and TRBJ1-2, with D unresolved. Trimming pared 2 bases from V and 1 base from J, leaving 8 bases between. The germline gives CDR1 SEHNR, CDR2 FQNEAQ (reference sequence). CDR3 length: 14 residues. The CDR3 DNA sequence: TGTGCCAGCAGCTTATTCGTCGGTAACTATGGCTACACCTTC. Amino acid sequence: CASSLFVGNYGYTF.

The CDR3 DNA is TGTGCCAGCAGTCCTGGGCTGAATGAGCAGTTCTTC. This codes for CASSPGLNEQFF. J is TRBJ2-1 and V is TRBV11-2; D unresolved. CDR3 length: 12 amino acids. The germline V gene encodes CDR1 SGHAT and CDR2 FQNNGV. The V gene lost 6 bases and the J gene lost 7 bases, with 10 bases spanning the gap.

V gene TRBV4-3 combines with J gene TRBJ2-2; D perhaps matches TRBD2 (5 bases). Germline CDR1 and CDR2: LGHNA and YSLEER. CDR3 length: 17 residues. Trimming left V 0 bases short and J 1 base short, with 12 bases between. CDR3 nucleotides: TGCGCCAGCAGCCAAGATCCCGGGGTCGGGAACACCGGGGAGCTGTTTTTT. This translates into CASSQDPGVGNTGELFF.

The V gene is TRBV7-6, the J gene TRBJ2-7; 13 positions agree with TRBD2. Per the germline V gene, CDR1 is SGHVS and CDR2 is FNYEAQ. The CDR3 runs 14 residues. The trim removed 5 bases at V and 7 bases at J, leaving 5 bases unmatched. The CDR3 spells CASSTGLAGTEQYF. CDR3 DNA sequence: TGTGCCAGCAGCACGGGACTAGCGGGGACTGAGCAGTACTTC.

This clonotype was recorded a few times. The chain carries TRBV28 and TRBJ1-6; D is undetermined. From germline, CDR1 is MDHEN and CDR2 SYDVKM. V was cut by 3 bases and J by 4 bases, with 19 bases left in between. This CDR3 is 18 amino acids long. CDR3 coding DNA: TGTGCCAGCAGTTTTGGGGATCTTGGACGGAAGTATAATTCACCCCTCCACTTT. As protein: CASSFGDLGRKYNSPLHF.

This clonotype has a handful of counts. The chain uses TRBV7-6 and TRBJ2-5, with 7 bases fitting TRBD1. Germline lookup yields CDR1 SGHVS and CDR2 FNYEAQ. The trim removed 4 bases at V and 1 base at J, leaving 6 bases unmatched. The CDR3 sequence is 15 residues long. The CDR3 region has the DNA TGTGCCAGCAGCTCCTACAGGGGCAGCCAAGAGACCCAGTACTTC. It codes for CASSSYRGSQETQYF.

In its sample, this clonotype was seen a few times. J is TRBJ1-5 and V is TRBV28, with 7 nucleotides matching TRBD1. The CDR3 covers 14 residues. V lost 5 bases, J lost 7 bases, and 8 bases stayed unmatched. The germline gives CDR1 MDHEN, CDR2 SYDVKM. CDR3 bases: TGTGCCAGCAGTGACACAGGGGTTGGGCAGCCCCAGCATTTT. This codes for CASSDTGVGQPQHF. Full variable domain (remainder filled in from reference TRBV28 and TRBJ1-5): DVKVTQSSRYLVKRTGEKVFLECVQDMDHENMFWYRQDPGLGLRLIYFSYDVKMKEKGDIPEGYSVSREKKERFSLILESASTNQTSMYLCASSDTGVGQPQHFGDGTRLSIL.

The rearrangement uses TRBV7-9 and TRBJ2-1, with a weak D call TRBD2 (6 bases). V lost 2 bases to trimming and J lost 1 base, with 9 bases between them. From germline, CDR1 is SEHNR and CDR2 FQNEAQ (reference sequence). The CDR3 runs to 15 residues. CDR3 sequence: CASSLSGRSYNEQFF. CDR3 sequence (DNA): TGTGCCAGCAGCTTATCAGGGAGGTCCTACAATGAGCAGTTCTTC.

This clonotype was detected a few times. This chain links TRBV7-2 with TRBJ2-3; D unresolved. CDR3 length equals 14 residues. The germline V and J ends were trimmed by 8 bases and 5 bases, with 17 bases remaining between them. Germline CDR1 reads SGHTA; CDR2 reads FQGNSA. The CDR3 loop reads CASDPLVSGDTQYF. CDR3 in DNA: TGTGCCAGCGACCCGTTGGTTTCGGGAGATACGCAGTATTTT.

This clonotype was found a few times. J is TRBJ2-2 and V is TRBV7-4; D not resolved. CDR1 SGHVT and CDR2 SQSDAQ come from the germline V gene. V lost 1 base, J lost 6 bases, and 3 bases lay in between. The CDR3 loop spans 12 amino acids. The CDR3 loop reads CASSLGPGELFF. The CDR3 nucleotides are TGTGCCAGCAGCTTAGGACCCGGGGAGCTGTTTTTT.

This clonotype was observed a few times. The V and J genes are TRBV7-9 and TRBJ2-7, with 11 nucleotides matching TRBD1. The germline V gene encodes CDR1 SEHNR and CDR2 FQNEAQ (reference sequence). This CDR3 is 14 amino acids long. V shed 5 bases, J shed 5 bases, and the junction held 5 bases outside the gene matches. CDR3 residues: CASSPGDRGNEQYF. CDR3 nucleotides: TGTGCCAGCAGCCCAGGGGACAGGGGGAACGAGCAGTACTTC.

This clonotype showed up just a few times. CDR3 sequence reads: CASSPGYEQFF. CDR3 in DNA: TGTGCCAGCTCACCCGGGTATGAGCAGTTCTTC. This chain uses TRBV18 with TRBJ2-1; D is unclear. V lost 3 bases to trimming and J lost 8 bases, with 5 bases between them. This CDR3 comprises 11 residues. The germline gives CDR1 KGHSH, CDR2 LQKENI. The full variable domain, rest sourced from reference TRBV18 and TRBJ2-1, is NAGVMQNPRHLVRRRGQEARLRCSPMKGHSHVYWYRQLPEEGLKFMVYLQKENIIDESGMPKERFSAEFPKEGPSILRIQQVVRGDSAAYFCASSPGYEQFFGPGTRLTVL.